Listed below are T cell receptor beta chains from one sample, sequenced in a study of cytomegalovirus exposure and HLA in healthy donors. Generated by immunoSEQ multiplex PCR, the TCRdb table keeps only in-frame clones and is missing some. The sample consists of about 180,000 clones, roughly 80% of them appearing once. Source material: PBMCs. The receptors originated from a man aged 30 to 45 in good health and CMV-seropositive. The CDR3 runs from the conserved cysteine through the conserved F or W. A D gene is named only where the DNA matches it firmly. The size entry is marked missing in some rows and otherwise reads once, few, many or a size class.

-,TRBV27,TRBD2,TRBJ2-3,CASSFVRLADTDTQYF,TGTGCCAGCAGTTTTGTCCGACTAGCCGACACAGATACGCAGTATTTT
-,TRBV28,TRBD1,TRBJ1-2,CASRRQGADYGYTF,TGTGCCAGCAGGAGACAGGGGGCAGACTATGGCTACACCTTC
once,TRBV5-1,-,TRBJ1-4,CASSLDSRGSGTEKLFF,TGCGCCAGCAGTTTGGACAGCCGGGGATCGGGCACTGAAAAACTGTTTTTT
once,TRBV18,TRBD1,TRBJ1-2,CASSPLLEGQGGYTF,TGTGCCAGCTCACCACTTTTGGAGGGACAGGGCGGCTACACCTTC
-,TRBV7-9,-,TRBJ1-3,CSSNIPKGSSGNTIYF,TGTTCCAGCAATATCCCTAAGGGGTCCTCTGGAAACACCATATATTTT
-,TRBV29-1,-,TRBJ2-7,CSVVGGAYEQYF,TGCAGCGTTGTCGGAGGAGCCTACGAGCAGTACTTC
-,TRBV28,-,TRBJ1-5,CASHQGSNQPQHF,TGTGCCAGCCATCAGGGTAGCAATCAGCCCCAGCATTTT
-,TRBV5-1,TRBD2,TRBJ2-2,CASSSGGGYTGELFF,TGCGCCAGCAGCAGCGGGGGCGGATACACCGGGGAGCTGTTTTTT
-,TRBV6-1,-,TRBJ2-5,CASSEGGETQYF,TGTGCCAGCAGTGAAGGCGGGGAGACCCAGTACTTC
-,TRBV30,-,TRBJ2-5,CAWTTGQETQYF,TGTGCCTGGACGACAGGCCAAGAGACCCAGTACTTC
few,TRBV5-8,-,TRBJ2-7,CASPTAQADPSYEQYF,TGTGCCAGCCCGACCGCCCAAGCGGACCCGTCCTACGAGCAGTACTTC
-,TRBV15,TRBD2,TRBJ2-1,CATSRLAGGTYNEQFF,TGTGCCACCAGCAGACTAGCGGGGGGGACCTACAATGAGCAGTTCTTC
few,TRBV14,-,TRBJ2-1,CASSQDSVVKNEQFF,TGTGCCAGCAGCCAAGATTCGGTCGTAAAGAATGAGCAGTTCTTC
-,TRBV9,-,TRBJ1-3,CASSVSRGDGNTIYF,TGTGCCAGCAGCGTTAGCAGGGGAGACGGAAACACCATATATTTT
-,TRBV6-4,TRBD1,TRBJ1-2,CASSKDRGFGYTF,TGTGCCAGCAGCAAAGACAGGGGGTTTGGCTACACCTTC
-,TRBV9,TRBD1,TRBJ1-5,CASSSGQATGAQHF,TGTGCCAGCAGCTCTGGACAGGCAACGGGTGCCCAGCATTTT
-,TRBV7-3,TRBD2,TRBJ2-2,CASSLRLAGVSGELFF,TGTGCCAGCAGCTTAAGACTAGCGGGAGTATCCGGGGAGCTGTTTTTT
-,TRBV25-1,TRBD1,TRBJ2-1,CASSPGDRGADEQFF,TGTGCCAGCAGCCCAGGGGACAGGGGAGCGGATGAGCAGTTCTTC
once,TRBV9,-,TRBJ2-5,CASSVAAQGGGETQYF,TGTGCCAGCAGCGTAGCGGCTCAGGGGGGCGGGGAGACCCAGTACTTC
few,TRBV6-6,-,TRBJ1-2,CASSYAQGPLYGYTF,TGTGCCAGCAGTTACGCCCAGGGCCCTCTATATGGCTACACCTTC
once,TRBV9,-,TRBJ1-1,CASSFRGEDTEAFF,TGTGCCAGCAGCTTCAGGGGAGAGGACACTGAAGCTTTCTTT
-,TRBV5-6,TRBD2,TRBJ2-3,CASSLLAGYTDTQYF,TGTGCCAGCAGCTTGCTAGCGGGCTACACAGATACGCAGTATTTT
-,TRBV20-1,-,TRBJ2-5,CSASSQETQYF,TGCAGTGCTAGCTCCCAAGAGACCCAGTACTTC
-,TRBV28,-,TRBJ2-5,CASSVKETQYF,TGTGCCAGCAGTGTAAAAGAGACCCAGTACTTC
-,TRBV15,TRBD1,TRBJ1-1,CATSRDYRGEAFF,TGTGCCACCAGCAGAGATTACAGGGGTGAAGCTTTCTTT
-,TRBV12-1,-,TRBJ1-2,CASSYVSGQVHNYGYTF,TGTGCCAGCAGCTATGTCTCTGGACAGGTACATAACTATGGCTACACCTTC
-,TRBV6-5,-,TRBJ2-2,CASSGGYTGELFF,TGTGCCAGCTCAGGAGGGTACACCGGGGAGCTGTTTTTT
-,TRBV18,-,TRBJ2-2,CASSPLSGANTGELFF,TGTGCCAGCTCACCACTGTCCGGGGCGAACACCGGGGAGCTGTTTTTT
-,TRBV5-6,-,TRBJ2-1,CASSLPGPRPPFF,TGTGCCAGCAGCTTACCGGGTCCCCGGCCGCCGTTCTTC
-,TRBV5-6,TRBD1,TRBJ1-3,CASSWGTGAGNTIYF,TGTGCCAGCAGCTGGGGGACAGGGGCTGGAAACACCATATATTTT
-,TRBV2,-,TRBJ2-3,CARFSGSTDTQYF,TGTGCCAGGTTTAGCGGTAGCACAGATACGCAGTATTTT